Shown below are 23 T cell receptor beta chains from a single sample sequenced in a study of T cells in narcolepsy. Generated by immunoSEQ multiplex PCR, the TCRdb table keeps only in-frame clones and is missing some. Counted here are tens of thousands of clones, roughly three quarters occurring once; the ten biggest clones make up around 3.8%. Material: memory (CD45RA-) CD4+ T cells from blood. Source of these receptors: a human donor in good health.

The chain uses TRBV6-1 and TRBJ2-5; D might be TRBD1 (5 bases). With 3 bases removed from V and 11 bases from J, the gap between germline ends came to 13 bases. The CDR3 length is 12 residues. CDR1 MNHNS and CDR2 SASEGT come from the germline V gene. The CDR3 DNA reads TGTGCCAGCAGTGAGCAGGGTGAAATGCAGTACTTC. Its translation: CASSEQGEMQYF.

Of note for this clone: The identical CDR3 is also encoded by other nucleotide sequences in the sample. The V gene is TRBV6-1, the J gene TRBJ1-2; unclear D gene. The germline CDR1 and CDR2 sequences are MNHNS and SASEGT. The CDR3 covers 14 residues. Trimming pared 2 bases from V and 4 bases from J, leaving 11 bases between. The CDR3 nucleotides are TGTGCCAGCAGTGAAACGTCAATTTCCTATGGCTACACCTTC. Encoded protein: CASSETSISYGYTF.

The count of this clone is one. The V call is TRBV5-1, the J call TRBJ1-1, with no clear D. Germline CDR1 reads SGHRS; CDR2 reads YFSETQ. Trimming took 3 bases from V and 2 from J, leaving 11 bases between them. This CDR3 region has 14 residues. The CDR3 here is CASSSTPANTEAFF. As DNA, the CDR3 is TGCGCCAGCAGCTCCACCCCAGCCAACACTGAAGCTTTCTTT. The entire variable domain, with the rest obtained from reference TRBV5-1 and TRBJ1-1, is as follows: KAGVTQTPRYLIKTRGQQVTLSCSPISGHRSVSWYQQTPGQGLQFLFEYFSETQRNKGNFPGRFSGRQFSNSRSEMNVSTLELGDSALYLCASSSTPANTEAFFGQGTRLTVV.

In this sample, this clone turned up once. The genes are TRBV12-5 and TRBJ2-4; D may be TRBD1 (5 bases). V was cut by 2 bases and J by 13 bases, with 12 bases left in between. Looked up from germline, CDR1 is LGHNT and CDR2 is FRNRAP. This CDR3 contains 12 residues. The chain's CDR3 is CASGLPTGEQYF. DNA of the CDR3: TGTGCTAGTGGTTTGCCTACAGGAGAACAGTACTTC.

The rearrangement joins TRBV30 to TRBJ2-7, with D tentatively TRBD1 or TRBD2 (6 bases each). CDR1 and CDR2 from the germline V gene are GTSNPN and SVGIG (reference sequence). The CDR3 is 17 residues long. Trimming took 1 base from V and 0 from J, leaving 19 bases between them. CDR3 in DNA: TGTGCCTGGAGTGACGTGAGAGGGGGGAGAGTCTCCTACGAGCAGTACTTC. Protein product: CAWSDVRGGRVSYEQYF.

The chain is built from TRBV15 and TRBJ2-5; 8 nucleotides match TRBD2. The closer fit of TRBJ2-7 to the DNA end suggests the J call may be wrong. This CDR3 is built from 14 residues. CDR1 and CDR2 (germline): LNHNV, YYDKDF (reference sequence). DNA of the CDR3: TGTGCCACCAGCAGGAGCGGGAGCTCCTACGAGCAGTACTTC. Its translation: CATSRSGSSYEQYF.

The chain links TRBV10-2 to TRBJ2-5; D is perhaps TRBD1 or TRBD2 (5 bases each). V was pared by 5 bases and J by 5 bases, with 12 bases between. The CDR3 contains 13 residues. The germline V gene has CDR1 WSHSY and CDR2 SAAADI. CDR3 in amino acids: CASSTGLYETQYF. In DNA, the CDR3 is TGCGCCAGCAGTACAGGACTCTATGAGACCCAGTACTTC.

This chain joins TRBV5-1 and TRBJ2-1; 7 nucleotides agree with TRBD2. This CDR3 is 15 amino acids long. The V gene's germline CDR1 is SGHRS and CDR2 YFSETQ. V lost 3 bases and J lost 0; bases outside the gene matches: 3. CDR3 protein: CASSSSGTSYNEQFF. DNA of the CDR3: TGCGCCAGCAGCTCTAGCGGCACCTCCTACAATGAGCAGTTCTTC. Complete variable domain (other parts from reference TRBV5-1 and TRBJ2-1): KAGVTQTPRYLIKTRGQQVTLSCSPISGHRSVSWYQQTPGQGLQFLFEYFSETQRNKGNFPGRFSGRQFSNSRSEMNVSTLELGDSALYLCASSSSGTSYNEQFFGPGTRLTVL.

The chain employs TRBV11-3 and TRBJ2-1; D remains ambiguous. Deletions cut 5 bases from V and 8 bases from J, with 25 bases between. Germline values: CDR1 SGHNT, CDR2 YENEEA. This CDR3 comprises 17 residues. The CDR3 sequence is CASSPKSPQIPQDEQFF. The CDR3 nucleotides read TGTGCCAGCAGCCCAAAGAGCCCCCAGATACCTCAGGATGAGCAGTTCTTC.

The genes are TRBV27 and TRBJ1-2; D is perhaps TRBD1 (5 bases). Between the trimmed V and J ends, which lost 6 bases and 10 bases, there was a span of 21 bases. Per germline, CDR1 MNHEY and CDR2 SMNVEV (reference sequence). The CDR3 length is 14 residues. This chain's CDR3 is CASSKSGMGTAYTF. CDR3 DNA sequence: TGTGCCAGCAGCAAGAGTGGGATGGGGACCGCCTACACCTTC.

V is TRBV2 and J is TRBJ2-5; TRBD2 aligns across 8 bases. In germline, CDR1 is SNHLY, CDR2 FYNNEI. Germline trimming cut 4 bases from V and 5 bases from J; bases unmatched to any gene: 9. There are 15 residues in the CDR3. The CDR3 DNA reads as TGTGCCAGCAGTGTAGAGCGGGAGACTTGGGAGACCCAGTACTTC. Translation gives CASSVERETWETQYF.

This clone was seen only a few times. The chain has TRBV5-1 and TRBJ1-1; D is uncertain. This CDR3 spans 13 amino acids. Per germline, CDR1 SGHRS and CDR2 YFSETQ. V was clipped by 4 bases and J by 1 base, with 8 bases between them. This CDR3 is CASSRTGNTEAFF. DNA of the CDR3: TGCGCCAGCAGCAGGACGGGGAACACTGAAGCTTTCTTT.

About this clone: Other DNA sequences within the sample encode an identical CDR3. CDR3 sequence: CASSLVSGTYNEQFF. In DNA, the CDR3 is TGTGCCAGCAGCTTAGTAAGCGGGACATACAATGAGCAGTTCTTC. The rearrangement links TRBV7-8 to TRBJ2-1; D perhaps matches TRBD2 (7 bases). CDR1 and CDR2 from the germline V gene are SGHVS and FQNEAQ. V was trimmed by 1 base and J by 4 bases, leaving 11 bases between them. The CDR3 sequence is 15 residues long.

The chain couples TRBV18 to TRBJ1-5; D is undetermined. This CDR3 region has 14 residues. CDR1 and CDR2 from the germline V gene are KGHSH and LQKENI. V lost 2 bases, J lost 5 bases, and 10 bases lay in between. In DNA, the CDR3 is TGTGCCAGCTCACCAGGCAAGGGTGATCAGCCCCAGCATTTT. This sequence encodes CASSPGKGDQPQHF.

The CDR3 is CASRPRQGVMSSGNTIYF. The CDR3 DNA reads as TGTGCCAGCAGACCCCGACAGGGCGTAATGTCCTCTGGAAACACCATATATTTT. The J gene is TRBJ1-3, the V gene TRBV11-2; 7 bases align to TRBD1. The CDR3 totals 18 residues. V was clipped by 6 bases and J by 0 bases; unmatched bases: 14. Germline CDR1 and CDR2: SGHAT and FQNNGV.

The rearrangement links TRBV12-5 to TRBJ2-5; the D is unclear. Germline-derived CDR1 and CDR2 are LGHNT and FRNRAP. The CDR3 totals 14 residues. V was pared by 0 bases and J by 8 bases, with 13 bases between. CDR3 nucleotide sequence: TGTGCTAGTGGTTTGGTACCAAATCGAGATACCCAGTACTTC. Translated: CASGLVPNRDTQYF.

This chain links TRBV6-1 with TRBJ2-5, with TRBD2 matching 7 bases. The J call may be incorrect, as the DNA end agrees better with TRBJ2-7. CDR3 length equals 16 residues. The germline gives CDR1 MNHNS, CDR2 SASEGT. CDR3 in amino acids: CASSGRLAGLYYEQYF. The CDR3 DNA is TGTGCCAGCAGTGGCCGACTAGCAGGGTTGTACTACGAGCAGTACTTC.

The DNA of the CDR3 is TGCGCCAGCAGCCCGGACGGACAGGTTAACTATGGCTACACCTTC. Protein sequence: CASSPDGQVNYGYTF. V and J are TRBV5-1 and TRBJ1-2; 7 nucleotides agree with TRBD1. CDR1 is SGHRS and CDR2 is YFSETQ in the germline V gene. V dropped 4 bases and J dropped 1; count of bases not matched to a gene: 7. The CDR3 length is 15 residues.

The V gene is TRBV6-1, the J gene TRBJ2-1; the match to TRBD2 covers 11 bases. Germline loops: CDR1 MNHNS, CDR2 SASEGT. This CDR3 region has 14 residues. The J segment lost 6 bases and the V segment lost 6 bases, leaving 4 bases of the junction unmatched. CDR3 nucleotides: TGTGCCAGCAGATCCGGGACTAGCGGCAATGAGCAGTTCTTC. Its translation is CASRSGTSGNEQFF.

The V gene is TRBV6-5, the J gene TRBJ2-7, with D perhaps matching TRBD1 or TRBD2 (5 bases each). The ends were cut back, 8 bases at V and 5 bases at J, with 19 bases in the middle. Looked up from germline, CDR1 is MNHEY and CDR2 is SVGAGI. The CDR3 runs 14 residues. The CDR3 coding sequence is TGTGCCAGCTCCCGGGGCCCTCATGGGGACGAGCAGTACTTC. Its protein is CASSRGPHGDEQYF.

The chain joins TRBV10-2 to TRBJ2-2; D unresolved. CDR1 is WSHSY, CDR2 SAAADI, per germline. CDR3 length equals 13 residues. V lost 6 bases to trimming and J lost 0 bases, with 5 bases between them. The CDR3 spells CASRGTNTGELFF. The CDR3 nucleotides read TGCGCCAGCAGGGGGACGAACACCGGGGAGCTGTTTTTT.

The V and J genes are TRBV11-2 and TRBJ1-2; D remains ambiguous. V was cut by 1 base and J by 2 bases, with 8 bases left in between. Looked up from germline, CDR1 is SGHAT and CDR2 is FQNNGV. CDR3 length equals 14 residues. DNA for the CDR3: TGTGCCAGCAGCTTAGGCGGGCGGAACTATGGCTACACCTTC. Its protein product is CASSLGGRNYGYTF.

This clone was seen a handful of times. The chain employs TRBV19 and TRBJ1-2; D is unclear. V lost 6 bases to trimming and J lost 5 bases, with 7 bases between them. The CDR3 is 11 amino acids. Germline assignment: CDR1 LNHDA and CDR2 SQIVND (reference sequence). CDR3 loop: CASSTGYGYTF. In DNA, the CDR3 is TGTGCCAGTAGCACCGGTTATGGCTACACCTTC.